One sample yielded the 20 T cell receptor beta chains listed below, sequenced in a study of T cells in Graves' hyperthyroidism and ophthalmopathy. Amplification of TCR beta CDR3 regions used RNA as the template. A set of HTBI primers served as the primers for a first-round RT-PCR of the TCR CDR3. TCRdb called the multiplex PCR reads again in MiXCR, with one record for every CDR3 protein. The data contain approximately 600,000 distinct CDR3 sequences, around 20% of them singletons. Specimen: blood. The receptors were gathered from a young man with Graves' ophthalmopathy.

This sequence joins TRBV5-6 and TRBJ1-2; a weak D match, TRBD1 (5 bases). The length of the CDR3 is 16 residues. V lost 2 bases, J lost 7 bases, and 21 bases lay in between. Per germline, CDR1 SGHDT and CDR2 YYEEEE. The CDR3: CASSFSSDSLRGGYTF. The CDR3, as DNA: TGTGCCAGCAGCTTCTCCTCTGACAGTCTGAGGGGTGGCTACACCTTC.

V is TRBV12-5 and J is TRBJ2-2; no definite D call. This CDR3 is built from 13 residues. V lost 4 bases and J lost 7, with 10 bases in between. CDR1 is LGHNT and CDR2 is FRNRAP in the germline V gene. This CDR3 reads CASGSVVSGELFF. In DNA, the CDR3 is TGTGCTAGTGGTTCCGTTGTGAGCGGGGAGCTGTTTTTT.

Ten or more counts support this clonotype. This chain links TRBV3-1 with TRBJ2-7, with TRBD2 matching over 7 bases. CDR1 and CDR2 from the germline V gene are LGHDT and YNNKEL (reference sequence). After removal of 5 bases from V and 2 bases from J, the junction contained 6 bases not matched to a gene. There are 14 residues in the CDR3. The CDR3 region has the DNA TGTGCCAGCAGCTTCGGGACTACAGCCTACGAGCAGTACTTC. This encodes CASSFGTTAYEQYF.

This clonotype has more than one count but fewer than ten. This chain uses TRBV28 with TRBJ2-7; the D is unclear. V was pared by 6 bases and J by 2 bases, with 14 bases between. The CDR3 spans 14 residues. From germline, CDR1 is MDHEN and CDR2 SYDVKM. The CDR3 spells CASREPRTPYEQYF. DNA of the CDR3: TGTGCCAGCAGAGAGCCCAGGACCCCCTACGAGCAGTACTTC.

V and J are TRBV6-2 or TRBV6-3 and TRBJ2-2, with TRBD2 matching 10 bases. Per the germline V gene, CDR1 is MNHEY and CDR2 is SVGEGT. J was trimmed by 5 bases and V by 10 bases; bases with no gene match: 16. This CDR3 is 17 amino acids long. The CDR3 bases are TGTGCCACCCCCTATAATGCTAGCGGGAGTGGTACCGGGGAGCTGTTTTTT. Amino acid sequence: CATPYNASGSGTGELFF.

Written as DNA, the CDR3 is TGCAGTGCTAGAGATGACAGGGACACAGATACGCAGTATTTT. Its translation: CSARDDRDTDTQYF. The chain combines TRBV20-1 with TRBJ2-3; 7 nucleotides line up with TRBD1. This CDR3 region has 14 residues. In germline, CDR1 is DFQATT, CDR2 SNEGSKA (reference sequence). The trim removed 0 bases at V and 2 bases at J, leaving 2 bases unmatched.

This chain uses TRBV29-1 with TRBJ2-3; 7 bases are shared with TRBD1. From germline, CDR1 is SQVTM and CDR2 ANQGSEA. J was trimmed by 6 bases and V by 6 bases; bases with no gene match: 12. This CDR3 is built from 14 residues. This chain's CDR3 is CSVAGQVKVDTQYF. CDR3 bases: TGCAGCGTCGCCGGACAGGTGAAGGTGGATACGCAGTATTTT.

The CDR3 bases are TGTGCCAGCAGCCAAGAACTTCCCGCAACTGAAGCTTTCTTT. Its protein product is CASSQELPATEAFF. The chain is built from TRBV14 and TRBJ1-1, with D unclear. CDR3 size: 14 residues. Germline V gene lookup returns CDR1 SGHDN and CDR2 FVKESK. Trimming removed 0 bases from V and 5 bases from J, with 10 bases in between.

This clonotype was observed a few times. The chain joins TRBV28 to TRBJ2-7; tentatively, D is TRBD1 (6 bases). Germline V CDR1 and CDR2: MDHEN, SYDVKM. Deletions cut 5 bases from V and 3 bases from J, with 17 bases between. The CDR3 is made up of 15 amino acids. CDR3 sequence (DNA): TGTGCCAGCAGTCCCCCACAGGGTCTCGGCTACGAGCAGTACTTC. Encoded protein: CASSPPQGLGYEQYF.

This chain links TRBV4-1 with TRBJ2-5, with 8 bases fitting TRBD2. Per germline, CDR1 MGHRA and CDR2 YSYEKL. The CDR3 runs to 15 residues. Trimming cost V 6 bases and J 2 bases; bases outside gene matches: 8. The CDR3 sequence is CASSPGSGAQETQYF. The CDR3 bases are TGCGCCAGCAGTCCCGGTAGCGGGGCACAAGAGACCCAGTACTTC.

In regard to this clonotype: This may be a read error: a much more frequent sequence differs by one nucleotide. The chain combines TRBV20-1 with TRBJ2-7; maybe TRBD2 (5 bases). This CDR3 spans 14 amino acids. Germline V CDR1 and CDR2: DFQATT, SNEGSKA (reference sequence). The CDR3: CSTRDVRQGYEQYF. As DNA, the CDR3 is TGCAGTACTAGAGATGTGAGGCAAGGCTACGAGCAGTACTTC.

This sequence joins TRBV27 and TRBJ1-1, with a tentative D call TRBD1 (5 bases). Germline-derived CDR1 and CDR2 are MNHEY and SMNVEV (reference sequence). V was pared by 3 bases and J by 5 bases, with 10 bases between. CDR3 size: 13 residues. The CDR3 reads CASSFLSGTEAFF. For the CDR3, the DNA is TGTGCCAGCAGTTTCCTCTCAGGGACTGAAGCTTTCTTT.

The gene calls are TRBV2 and TRBJ2-3; a possible D gene is TRBD1 (5 bases). The V gene's germline CDR1 is SNHLY and CDR2 FYNNEI. V was cut by 4 bases and J by 0 bases, with 11 bases left in between. This CDR3 is built from 15 residues. CDR3 amino acids: CASSATVSSTDTQYF. CDR3 bases: TGTGCCAGCAGTGCGACAGTTTCTAGCACAGATACGCAGTATTTT.

This clonotype was found many times. The chain joins TRBV12-3 or TRBV12-4 to TRBJ2-7, with D possibly being TRBD1 (5 bases). Trimming removed 3 bases at V and 4 bases at J, with 10 bases between. This CDR3 region has 13 residues. The CDR3 coding sequence is TGTGCCAGCAGTTTTAGGGGCGCGTACGAGCAGTACTTC. It yields the protein CASSFRGAYEQYF.

This clonotype has a count of ten or more. The chain combines TRBV2 with TRBJ1-1, with D perhaps TRBD1 (5 bases). V lost 6 bases, J lost 1 base, and 18 bases lay in between. CDR1 and CDR2 from the germline V gene are SNHLY and FYNNEI. This CDR3 comprises 16 residues. CDR3 in amino acids: CASRGPRGLENTEAFF. In DNA, the CDR3 is TGTGCCAGCAGGGGACCCCGCGGGTTGGAGAACACTGAAGCTTTCTTT. Complete variable domain (other parts from reference TRBV2 and TRBJ1-1): EPEVTQTPSHQVTQMGQEVILRCVPISNHLYFYWYRQILGQKVEFLVSFYNNEISEKSEIFDDQFSVERPDGSNFTLKIRSTKLEDSAMYFCASRGPRGLENTEAFFGQGTRLTVV.

The sample holds many counts of this clonotype. In DNA form, the CDR3 reads TGCGCCAGCAGCTTGTCAACAGGGAACGAGCAGTACTTC. Translation: CASSLSTGNEQYF. The chain couples TRBV5-1 to TRBJ2-7, with D perhaps TRBD1 (6 bases). Germline CDR1 reads SGHRS; CDR2 reads YFSETQ. The CDR3 extends over 13 amino acids. Trimming took off 1 base at V and 5 bases at J, with 10 bases between the two ends.

This clonotype showed up many times. V is TRBV4-2 and J is TRBJ2-7, with D possibly being TRBD2 (6 bases). With 4 bases removed from V and 2 bases from J, the gap between germline ends came to 18 bases. The CDR3 length is 16 residues. The V gene's germline CDR1 is LGHNA and CDR2 YNFKEQ. CDR3 sequence (DNA): TGTGCCAGCAGCCCAGCCCCAGCTAGCGACGCCTACGAGCAGTACTTC. Its translation: CASSPAPASDAYEQYF.

On this clonotype itself: A much larger clone lies one base from this, so it may be a read error. This rearrangement joins TRBV11-2 to TRBJ2-3, with a possible D match to TRBD1 (5 bases). The end of the DNA aligns better with TRBJ1-5, so the J call may be wrong. Germline V gives CDR1 SGHAT, CDR2 FQNNGV. This CDR3 region has 14 residues. CDR3 sequence (DNA): TGTGCCAGCAGCCCCGGGGCTCTCACAGATACGCAGCATTTT. Encoded protein: CASSPGALTDTQHF.

This clonotype was seen many times. The rearrangement links TRBV2 to TRBJ2-1, with D possibly TRBD2 on 6 matching bases. Germline V gives CDR1 SNHLY, CDR2 FYNNEI. Trimming removed 3 bases at V and 7 bases at J, with 13 bases between. This CDR3 contains 14 residues. CDR3 coding DNA: TGTGCCAGCAGTGAGGGGCTAGCGAGTAATGAGCAGTTCTTC. As protein: CASSEGLASNEQFF.

The chain joins TRBV2 to TRBJ1-1; possibly TRBD1 for D (5 bases). Looked up from germline, CDR1 is SNHLY and CDR2 is FYNNEI. The CDR3 has 14 amino acids. V was cut by 11 bases and J by 2 bases, with 18 bases left in between. CDR3 sequence (DNA): TGTGCCGGGAAACTCGGGACGGATAACACTGAAGCTTTCTTT. Translation gives CAGKLGTDNTEAFF.